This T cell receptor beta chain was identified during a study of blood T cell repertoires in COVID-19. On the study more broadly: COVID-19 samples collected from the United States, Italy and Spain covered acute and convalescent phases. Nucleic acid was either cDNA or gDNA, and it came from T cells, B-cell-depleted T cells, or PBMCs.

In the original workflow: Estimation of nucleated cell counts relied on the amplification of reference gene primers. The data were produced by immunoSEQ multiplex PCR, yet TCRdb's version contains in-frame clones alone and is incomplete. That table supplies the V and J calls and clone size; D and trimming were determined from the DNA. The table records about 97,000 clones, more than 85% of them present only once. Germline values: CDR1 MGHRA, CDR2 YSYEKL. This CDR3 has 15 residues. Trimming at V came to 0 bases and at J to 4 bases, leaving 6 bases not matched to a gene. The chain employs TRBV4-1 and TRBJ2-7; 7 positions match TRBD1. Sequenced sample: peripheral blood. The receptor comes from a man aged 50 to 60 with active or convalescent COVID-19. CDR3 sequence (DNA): TGCGCCAGCAGCCAAGATCGGGACAGAATGTACGAGCAGTACTTC. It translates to CASSQDRDRMYEQYF.